This T cell receptor (beta chain) was sequenced during a study of cytomegalovirus exposure and HLA in healthy donors. Study-wide context: Drawn from HLA-typed donors, 65 million to 100 million unique TCRs were held in an early data release.

The PCR used 60 Vbeta and 13 Jbeta primers. Measured with immunoSEQ multiplex PCR; TCRdb has only the in-frame clones, and not every one. The sample records around 140,000 clones, around 75% being singletons. Findings and caveats of the study: TCR sequences were mostly rare, though some public TCRs occurred in many donors. The study carried out a later analysis of TCR beta sequences. It associated roughly 17,000 of them with specific HLA alleles at a false discovery rate of 0.05. A later analysis reportedly found fewer N-insertions in an Asian-associated ancestry cluster than the roughly 730-donor mean.

Germline loops: CDR1 MNHEY, CDR2 SMNVEV (reference sequence). The length of the CDR3 is 19 residues. Remarks on this clone: Antigen: not known.

The V and J genes are TRBV27 and TRBJ2-5; 10 bases match TRBD2. The DNA end is more similar to TRBJ2-7, so the J call may be wrong. The origin of this receptor is a young woman in good health and CMV-seronegative. Sequenced sample: PBMCs. CDR3 sequence (DNA): TGTGCCAGCAGTCCCCAGCGGGGGGGCTTCTTGACATTCGCGCGCGAGCAGTACTTC. As protein: CASSPQRGGFLTFAREQYF.